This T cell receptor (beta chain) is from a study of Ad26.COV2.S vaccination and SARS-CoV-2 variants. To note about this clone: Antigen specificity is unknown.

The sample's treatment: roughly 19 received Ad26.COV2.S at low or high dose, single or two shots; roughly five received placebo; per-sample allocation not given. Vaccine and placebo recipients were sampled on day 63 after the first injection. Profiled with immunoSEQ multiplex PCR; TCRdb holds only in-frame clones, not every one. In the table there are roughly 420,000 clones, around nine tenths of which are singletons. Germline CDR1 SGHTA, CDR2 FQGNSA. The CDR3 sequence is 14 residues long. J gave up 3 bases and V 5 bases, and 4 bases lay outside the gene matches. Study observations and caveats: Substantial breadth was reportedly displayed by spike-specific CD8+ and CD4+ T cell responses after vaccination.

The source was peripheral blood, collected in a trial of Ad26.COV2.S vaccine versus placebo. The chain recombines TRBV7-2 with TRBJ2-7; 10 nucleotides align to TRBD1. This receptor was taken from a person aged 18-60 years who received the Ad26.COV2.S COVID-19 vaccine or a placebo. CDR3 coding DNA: TGTGCCAGCAGCCTTGGACAGGGGGGCTACGAGCAGTACTTC. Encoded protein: CASSLGQGGYEQYF.